This section outlines one TCR beta chain sequence together with its context. Its target antigen remains unknown. Nothing much larger sits one base from this clone, and base qualities are not available. Library method: the immunoSEQ multiplex PCR assay. Sourced from immuneACCESS, this table was stored by TCRdb with only in-frame sequences that have V and J called. A share of the clones is absent; for the studies checked, an unresolved V gene accounts for under half, and the remainder has no known explanation. The sample table contains around 100,000 clones; only one count was recorded for around 88% of them. Of the sample, about 19% falls within the top ten clones. Trimming takes 0 bases off V and 7 bases off J; junction bases not matched to a gene: 11. Reading from cysteine to phenylalanine, the CDR3 counts 17 amino acids. Of all the DNA, just the CDR3 is kept, 51 bases in frame from base 1. CDR1 and CDR2, looked up from the germline V gene, are SGHNT and YENEEA.

These data originate in a study of control samples from healthy donors and cancer patients (TCRdb year 2020). Sequencing was performed on PBMCs. This clonotype originated in a man between 60 and 75 years old with lung cancer. The rearranged chain carries TRBV11-3 and TRBJ2-1; TRBD2 fits 8 bases in the junction. The sequence in DNA is TGTGCCAGCAGCTTAGAACTTTACGGGGGGGCCGGGAATGAGCAGTTCTTC. This encodes CASSLELYGGAGNEQFF.